The 31 T cell receptor beta chains listed next were all sequenced from one sample in a study of OX40 agonist ivuxolimab in advanced cancers. The table came from immunoSEQ multiplex PCR; TCRdb's copy has only in-frame clones and leaves some out. Among 100,000 or so clones listed, roughly nine tenths were seen once. The sequencing here drew on CD4+ or CD8+ T cells sorted from blood, taken in a trial of the OX40 agonist ivuxolimab. These receptors originate from an adult with an advanced solid tumor such as melanoma, head and neck, liver or kidney cancer.

The genes are TRBV7-9 and TRBJ2-7; a possible D gene is TRBD2 (6 bases). The germline gives CDR1 SEHNR, CDR2 FQNEAQ (reference sequence). The CDR3 length is 13 residues. Trimming removed 5 bases from V and 0 bases from J, with 8 bases in between. The CDR3 DNA reads as TGTGCCAGCAGCAAGCGGGTCTCCTACGAGCAGTACTTC. This codes for CASSKRVSYEQYF.

This chain uses TRBV6-5 with TRBJ2-2; D not certain. CDR3 length: 13 amino acids. The V end was cut by 4 bases, the J end by 4 bases, with 7 bases between. The germline gives CDR1 MNHEY, CDR2 SVGAGI. CDR3 nucleotides: TGTGCCAGCAGTTTAATCGTCACCGGGGAGCTGTTTTTT. This translates into CASSLIVTGELFF.

J is TRBJ2-3 and V is TRBV29-1; the match to TRBD2 covers 8 bases. The CDR3 has 13 amino acids. The V segment lost 5 bases and the J segment 0 bases; nucleotides outside the gene matches: 1. CDR1 is SQVTM and CDR2 is ANQGSEA in the germline V gene. The CDR3: CSVTSGSTDTQYF. DNA for the CDR3: TGCAGCGTTACTAGCGGAAGCACAGATACGCAGTATTTT.

V gene TRBV7-2 combines with J gene TRBJ1-5; 7 nucleotides match TRBD1. CDR3 size: 12 residues. The V and J ends lost 8 bases and 4 bases, in that order; junction bases with no gene match: 2. CDR1 is SGHTA, CDR2 FQGNSA, per germline. CDR3 loop: CASGTANQPQHF. As DNA, the CDR3 is TGTGCCAGCGGGACAGCTAATCAGCCCCAGCATTTT.

The genes are TRBV19 and TRBJ2-2, with D perhaps matching TRBD1 (6 bases). V lost 9 bases to trimming and J lost 5 bases, with 10 bases between them. CDR1 is LNHDA, CDR2 SQIVND, per germline (reference sequence). This CDR3 spans 12 amino acids. The CDR3 sequence: CASRGITGELFF. DNA for the CDR3: TGTGCCAGCAGGGGTATTACCGGGGAGCTGTTTTTT.

The rearrangement links TRBV28 to TRBJ1-5; TRBD1 might be the D (6 bases). CDR1 is MDHEN and CDR2 is SYDVKM in the germline V gene. V dropped 8 bases and J dropped 4 bases, with 18 bases sitting between them. CDR3 length equals 15 residues. Written as DNA, the CDR3 is TGTGCCAGCTGCCCGGCGGGGGGCGATAATCAGCCCCAGCATTTT. It encodes CASCPAGGDNQPQHF.

The chain is built from TRBV9 and TRBJ2-3; TRBD2 aligns across 8 bases. The CDR3 has 19 amino acids. V shed 0 bases, J shed 5 bases, and the junction held 17 bases outside the gene matches. Per germline, CDR1 SGDLS and CDR2 YYNGEE. CDR3 sequence (DNA): TGTGCCAGCAGCGTAGGCCTTAAACGCTCAGCGGGAGTTCTAGATACGCAGTATTTT. Its translation is CASSVGLKRSAGVLDTQYF.

The chain recombines TRBV12-5 with TRBJ2-7, with 9 bases that match TRBD2. CDR1 and CDR2 from the germline V gene are LGHNT and FRNRAP. Germline trimming cut 6 bases from V and 1 base from J; bases unmatched to any gene: 22. The CDR3 length is 20 residues. The CDR3 region has the DNA TGTGCTAGTGGCTACCCCGGGATAGCGGGAGCCCAGAGGGTATCCTACGAGCAGTACTTC. This codes for CASGYPGIAGAQRVSYEQYF.

The V gene is TRBV6-6, the J gene TRBJ1-1, with D tentatively TRBD1 (5 bases). The CDR3 spans 13 residues. In germline, CDR1 is MNHNY, CDR2 SVGAGI (reference sequence). V gave up 6 bases and J gave up 2 bases, with 10 bases separating them. DNA of the CDR3: TGTGCCAGCAGGTCCAGGGAAAACACTGAAGCTTTCTTT. This translates into CASRSRENTEAFF.

The chain uses TRBV2 and TRBJ2-6, with 7 nucleotides matching TRBD2. CDR1 is SNHLY, CDR2 FYNNEI, per germline. Germline trimming cut 3 bases from V and 1 base from J; bases unmatched to any gene: 6. The CDR3 sequence is 17 residues long. The CDR3 region has the DNA TGTGCCAGCAGTGATGTGGCGGGAGTTTCTGGGGCCAACGTCCTGACTTTC. Its translation is CASSDVAGVSGANVLTF. Drawing the rest from reference TRBV2 and TRBJ2-6, the complete variable domain is EPEVTQTPSHQVTQMGQEVILRCVPISNHLYFYWYRQILGQKVEFLVSFYNNEISEKSEIFDDQFSVERPDGSNFTLKIRSTKLEDSAMYFCASSDVAGVSGANVLTFGAGSRLTVL.

The chain joins TRBV5-1 to TRBJ2-2; D unresolved. Trimming took off 0 bases at V and 5 bases at J, with 5 bases between the two ends. The CDR3 is 13 amino acids. Germline-derived CDR1 and CDR2 are SGHRS and YFSETQ. The CDR3: CASSLVGTGELFF. The CDR3 DNA reads as TGCGCCAGCAGCTTGGTAGGGACCGGGGAGCTGTTTTTT. Based on the CDR3 plus reference TRBV5-1 and TRBJ2-2, the full variable domain is KAGVTQTPRYLIKTRGQQVTLSCSPISGHRSVSWYQQTPGQGLQFLFEYFSETQRNKGNFPGRFSGRQFSNSRSEMNVSTLELGDSALYLCASSLVGTGELFFGEGSRLTVL.

The chain uses TRBV11-2 and TRBJ2-7, with unresolved D. The CDR3 is 14 amino acids. V gave up 1 base and J gave up 6 bases, with 13 bases separating them. Germline V CDR1 and CDR2: SGHAT, FQNNGV. CDR3 in DNA: TGTGCCAGCAGCTTAGGTCATCCGGTCACCGAGCAGTACTTC. Encoded protein: CASSLGHPVTEQYF.

V gene TRBV19 combines with J gene TRBJ1-1; D is unclear. CDR3 length equals 12 residues. Germline CDR1 LNHDA, CDR2 SQIVND (reference sequence). The ends were cut back, 7 bases at V and 3 bases at J, with 9 bases in the middle. DNA of the CDR3: TGTGCCAGTAAGGAGGGTTACACTGAAGCTTTCTTT. Translating gives CASKEGYTEAFF.

The chain has TRBV28 and TRBJ2-5; tentatively, D is TRBD2 (6 bases). Germline assignment: CDR1 MDHEN and CDR2 SYDVKM. V shed 6 bases and J shed 5 bases, with 13 bases lying between them. This CDR3 has 13 residues. The CDR3 DNA reads TGTGCCAGCAGGGGGGTTGGGAGGGAGACCCAGTACTTC. Protein: CASRGVGRETQYF.

The chain carries TRBV28 and TRBJ1-4; D is unresolved. CDR3 length: 14 amino acids. Deletions cut 3 bases from V and 3 bases from J, with 8 bases between. CDR1 is MDHEN, CDR2 SYDVKM, per germline. The CDR3 bases are TGTGCCAGCAGTTTTAGGCGTGCTAATGAAAAACTGTTTTTT. It codes for CASSFRRANEKLFF.

This chain links TRBV6-6 with TRBJ2-7; tentatively, D is TRBD1 (6 bases). Germline V gene data show CDR1 as MNHNY and CDR2 as SVGAGI (reference sequence). V dropped 1 base and J dropped 3 bases, with 10 bases sitting between them. There are 14 residues in the CDR3. The CDR3 loop reads CASSYYGGGYEQYF. CDR3 sequence (DNA): TGTGCCAGCAGTTACTATGGGGGCGGCTACGAGCAGTACTTC.

This rearrangement joins TRBV10-1 to TRBJ2-5; D may match TRBD1 or TRBD2 (6 bases each). The CDR3 is 16 amino acids. The germline V and J ends were trimmed by 0 bases and 1 base, with 12 bases remaining between them. CDR1 is WNHNN, CDR2 SYGVQD, per germline (reference sequence). The CDR3 sequence: CASSESGGTAQETQYF. For the CDR3, the DNA is TGCGCCAGCAGTGAGTCCGGGGGCACGGCCCAAGAGACCCAGTACTTC.

The V gene is TRBV7-2, the J gene TRBJ2-5; no definite D call. The ends were cut back, 2 bases at V and 4 bases at J, with 5 bases in the middle. This CDR3 has 12 amino acids. In germline, CDR1 is SGHTA, CDR2 FQGNSA. The CDR3 DNA follows: TGTGCCAGCAGCTTAATGGGAGAGACCCAGTACTTC. Translated: CASSLMGETQYF.

V and J are TRBV19 and TRBJ2-7, with 12 bases lining up with TRBD2. The CDR3 is 16 amino acids. The V and J ends lost 10 bases and 5 bases, in that order; junction bases with no gene match: 15. Germline CDR1 LNHDA, CDR2 SQIVND (reference sequence). CDR3 sequence (DNA): TGTGCCACCGCTCCTCCCCGGACTAGCGGGACCCACGAGCAGTACTTC. It specifies CATAPPRTSGTHEQYF.

As to this clone: This same CDR3 is encoded by further DNA sequences in the sample. The rearrangement links TRBV9 to TRBJ1-1; D is perhaps TRBD1 (6 bases). CDR1 and CDR2 (germline): SGDLS, YYNGEE. There are 13 residues in the CDR3. The germline V and J ends were trimmed by 5 bases and 5 bases, with 13 bases remaining between them. The DNA for the CDR3 is TGTGCCAGCAGTGTCGGGGGCGCAACTGAAGCTTTCTTT. Its protein product is CASSVGGATEAFF.

The chain carries TRBV7-8 and TRBJ2-5; 8 nucleotides align to TRBD2. CDR1 and CDR2 from the germline V gene are SGHVS and FQNEAQ. The CDR3 loop spans 15 amino acids. V gave up 5 bases and J gave up 5 bases; unmatched junction bases: 10. CDR3 residues: CASSPRGGSLETQYF. Here the CDR3 DNA reads TGTGCCAGCAGCCCCCGGGGGGGAAGCCTGGAGACCCAGTACTTC.

This clone was found once. The chain joins TRBV28 to TRBJ2-2; D uncertain. The germline V and J ends were trimmed by 6 bases and 8 bases, with 16 bases remaining between them. Germline V CDR1 and CDR2: MDHEN, SYDVKM. The CDR3 consists of 14 residues. In DNA, the CDR3 is TGTGCCAGCAGAACGGGCCCCCCGAGGGGGGAGCTGTTTTTT. Translating gives CASRTGPPRGELFF.

The V gene is TRBV7-3, the J gene TRBJ2-5; weak D call: TRBD2 (6 bases). The germline gives CDR1 SGHTA, CDR2 FQGTGA. The CDR3 contains 15 residues. Trimming pared 0 bases from V and 5 bases from J, leaving 13 bases between. The CDR3 region has the DNA TGTGCCAGCAGCTTAACGCCGAGCGGGTTTGAGACCCAGTACTTC. Residues: CASSLTPSGFETQYF.

The chain joins TRBV29-1 to TRBJ2-1, with D possibly being TRBD1 (5 bases). V gave up 3 bases and J gave up 0 bases, with 6 bases separating them. Germline CDR1 reads SQVTM; CDR2 reads ANQGSEA. CDR3 length: 13 amino acids. CDR3 coding DNA: TGCAGCGTTGAGACAGTCTCCTACAATGAGCAGTTCTTC. This translates into CSVETVSYNEQFF.

This clone was observed once. The chain recombines TRBV28 with TRBJ2-7; weak D call: TRBD1 (5 bases). The CDR3 length is 14 residues. V lost 2 bases and J 3 bases, leaving 11 bases between the germline ends. Germline-derived CDR1 and CDR2 are MDHEN and SYDVKM. In DNA form, the CDR3 reads TGTGCCAGCAGTTTAGCTGCAGGGTTCTACGAGCAGTACTTC. Protein sequence: CASSLAAGFYEQYF. Filled out from reference TRBV28 and TRBJ2-7, the complete variable domain reads DVKVTQSSRYLVKRTGEKVFLECVQDMDHENMFWYRQDPGLGLRLIYFSYDVKMKEKGDIPEGYSVSREKKERFSLILESASTNQTSMYLCASSLAAGFYEQYFGPGTRLTVT.

V gene TRBV15 combines with J gene TRBJ2-3, with 9 bases identical to TRBD2. The CDR3 consists of 19 residues. The germline V gene has CDR1 LNHNV and CDR2 YYDKDF (reference sequence). Unmatched junction bases numbered 18, after V lost 2 bases and J lost 6 bases. The CDR3 DNA follows: TGTGCCACCAGCAGACCCCAAAGGGGCGGGAGGGCTACTTTGGATACGCAGTATTTT. Translating gives CATSRPQRGGRATLDTQYF.

This rearrangement joins TRBV27 to TRBJ2-7, with TRBD1 matching over 7 bases. This CDR3 is 15 amino acids long. Unmatched junction bases numbered 15, after V lost 6 bases and J lost 7 bases. CDR1 and CDR2 from the germline V gene are MNHEY and SMNVEV (reference sequence). The CDR3 bases are TGTGCCAGCAGGACTACCGGGACAGTCTTCCAGGAGCAGTACTTC. This translates into CASRTTGTVFQEQYF.

The chain couples TRBV7-9 to TRBJ2-1, with 7 bases fitting TRBD2. The V gene end was trimmed by 5 bases and the J gene end by 5 bases; junction bases not matched to a gene: 12. CDR3 size: 16 residues. The V gene's germline CDR1 is SEHNR and CDR2 FQNEAQ (reference sequence). CDR3 loop: CASSRRDYPRDNEQFF. The DNA of the CDR3 is TGTGCCAGCAGCCGCCGGGACTACCCTCGAGACAATGAGCAGTTCTTC.

In regard to this clone: This same CDR3 is encoded by further DNA sequences in the sample. The rearrangement links TRBV6-5 to TRBJ2-1; D ambiguous. From germline, CDR1 is MNHEY and CDR2 SVGAGI. V lost 6 bases and J lost 3, with 3 bases in between. The CDR3 loop spans 11 amino acids. The CDR3 protein is CASSLYNEQFF. The CDR3 DNA sequence: TGTGCCAGCAGCCTCTACAATGAGCAGTTCTTC.

The chain carries TRBV9 and TRBJ1-5; 7 bases match TRBD1. The length of the CDR3 is 15 residues. The ends lost 4 bases at V and 5 bases at J; junction bases unmatched: 9. CDR1 and CDR2 from the germline V gene are SGDLS and YYNGEE. The chain's CDR3 is CASSPGQGEYQPQHF. DNA of the CDR3: TGTGCCAGCAGCCCCGGGCAGGGGGAATATCAGCCCCAGCATTTT.

The rearrangement links TRBV20-1 to TRBJ1-2; no clear D. This CDR3 is 11 amino acids long. Germline CDR1 reads DFQATT; CDR2 reads SNEGSKA (reference sequence). With 8 bases removed from V and 2 bases from J, the gap between germline ends came to 9 bases. The CDR3 loop is CSSTGNYGYTF. In DNA form, the CDR3 reads TGCAGTTCGACGGGCAACTATGGCTACACCTTC.